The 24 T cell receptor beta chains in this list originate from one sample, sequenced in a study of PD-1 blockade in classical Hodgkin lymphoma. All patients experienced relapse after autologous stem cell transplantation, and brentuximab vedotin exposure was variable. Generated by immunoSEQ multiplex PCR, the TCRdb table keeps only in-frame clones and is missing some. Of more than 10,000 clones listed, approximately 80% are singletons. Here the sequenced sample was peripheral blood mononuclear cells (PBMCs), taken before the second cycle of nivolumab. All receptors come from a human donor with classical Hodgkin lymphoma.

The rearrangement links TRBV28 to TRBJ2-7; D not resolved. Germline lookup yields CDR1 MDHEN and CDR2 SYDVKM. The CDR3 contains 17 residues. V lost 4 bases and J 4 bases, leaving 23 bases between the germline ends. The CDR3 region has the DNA TGTGCCAGCAGTTCCTTCGGCCTCATCCGGTCCAGTTACGAGCAGTACTTC. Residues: CASSSFGLIRSSYEQYF.

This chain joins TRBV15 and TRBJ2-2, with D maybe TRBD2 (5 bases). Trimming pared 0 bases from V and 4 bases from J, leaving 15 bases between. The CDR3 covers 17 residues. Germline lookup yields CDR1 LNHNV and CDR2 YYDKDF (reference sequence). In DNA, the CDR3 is TGTGCCACCAGCAGAGAATACGTGGGCCGGGGCACCGGGGAGCTGTTTTTT. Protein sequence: CATSREYVGRGTGELFF.

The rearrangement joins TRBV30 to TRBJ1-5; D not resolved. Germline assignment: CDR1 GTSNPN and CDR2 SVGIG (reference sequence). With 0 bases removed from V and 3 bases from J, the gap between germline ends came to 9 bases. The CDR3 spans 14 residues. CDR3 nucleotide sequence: TGTGCCTGGAGTGTAGGGCGGAACAATCAGCCCCAGCATTTT. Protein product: CAWSVGRNNQPQHF.

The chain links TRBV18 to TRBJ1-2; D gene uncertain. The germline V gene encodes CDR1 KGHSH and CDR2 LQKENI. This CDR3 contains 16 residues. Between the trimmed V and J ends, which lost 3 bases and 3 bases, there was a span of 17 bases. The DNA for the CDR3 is TGTGCCAGCTCACCGGTGCTCAATTTAGGATACTATGGCTACACCTTC. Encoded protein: CASSPVLNLGYYGYTF. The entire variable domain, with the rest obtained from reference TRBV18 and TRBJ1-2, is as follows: NAGVMQNPRHLVRRRGQEARLRCSPMKGHSHVYWYRQLPEEGLKFMVYLQKENIIDESGMPKERFSAEFPKEGPSILRIQQVVRGDSAAYFCASSPVLNLGYYGYTFGSGTRLTVV.

The CDR3 DNA follows: TGTGCCTGGAGTGTATCGCGAGGCACCGGGGAGCTGTTTTTT. This encodes CAWSVSRGTGELFF. V and J are TRBV30 and TRBJ2-2; D is unclear. This CDR3 comprises 14 residues. Trimming removed 0 bases at V and 4 bases at J, with 9 bases between. Germline-derived CDR1 and CDR2 are GTSNPN and SVGIG (reference sequence).

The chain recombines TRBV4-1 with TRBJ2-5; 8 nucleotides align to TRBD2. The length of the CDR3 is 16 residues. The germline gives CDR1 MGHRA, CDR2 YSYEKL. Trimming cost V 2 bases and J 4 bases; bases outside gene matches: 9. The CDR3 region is CASSQIAGRLSETQYF. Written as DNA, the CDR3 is TGCGCCAGCAGCCAAATAGCGGGAAGGCTTTCAGAGACCCAGTACTTC.

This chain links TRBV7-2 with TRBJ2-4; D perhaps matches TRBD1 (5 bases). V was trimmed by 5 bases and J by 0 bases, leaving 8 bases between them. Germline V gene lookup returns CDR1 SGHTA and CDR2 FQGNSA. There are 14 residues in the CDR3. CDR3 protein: CASSLQAAKNIQYF. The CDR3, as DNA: TGTGCCAGCAGCCTACAGGCAGCCAAAAACATTCAGTACTTC.

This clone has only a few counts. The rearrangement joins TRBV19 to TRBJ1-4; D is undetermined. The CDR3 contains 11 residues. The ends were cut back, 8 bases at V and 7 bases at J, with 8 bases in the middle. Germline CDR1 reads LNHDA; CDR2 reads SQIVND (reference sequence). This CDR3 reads CASSASEKLFF. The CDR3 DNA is TGTGCCAGTTCCGCAAGTGAAAAACTGTTTTTT.

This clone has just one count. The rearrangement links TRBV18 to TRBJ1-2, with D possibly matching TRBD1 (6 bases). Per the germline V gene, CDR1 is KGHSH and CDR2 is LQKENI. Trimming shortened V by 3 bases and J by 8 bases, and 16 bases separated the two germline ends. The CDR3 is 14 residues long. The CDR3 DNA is TGTGCCAGCTCACCTGGAGCGGACAGCCGGGGCTACACCTTC. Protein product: CASSPGADSRGYTF.

Here the CDR3 reads CASSWQGKPQHF. CDR3 nucleotide sequence: TGTGCCAGCAGCTGGCAGGGGAAGCCCCAGCATTTT. This chain links TRBV5-6 with TRBJ1-5, with D possibly matching TRBD1 (6 bases). V lost 3 bases and J 8 bases, leaving 9 bases between the germline ends. This CDR3 comprises 12 residues. Germline CDR1 SGHDT, CDR2 YYEEEE.

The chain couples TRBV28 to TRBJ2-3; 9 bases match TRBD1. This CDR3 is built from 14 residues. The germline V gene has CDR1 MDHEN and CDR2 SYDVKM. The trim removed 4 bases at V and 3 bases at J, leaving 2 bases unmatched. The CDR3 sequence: CASSYDRGTDTQYF. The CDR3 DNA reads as TGTGCCAGCAGTTACGACAGGGGGACAGATACGCAGTATTTT.

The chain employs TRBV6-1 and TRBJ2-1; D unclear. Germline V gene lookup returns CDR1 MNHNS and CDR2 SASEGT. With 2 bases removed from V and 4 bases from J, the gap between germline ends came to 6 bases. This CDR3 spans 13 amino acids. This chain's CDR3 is CASSETEYNEQFF. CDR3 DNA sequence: TGTGCCAGCAGTGAAACAGAGTACAATGAGCAGTTCTTC.

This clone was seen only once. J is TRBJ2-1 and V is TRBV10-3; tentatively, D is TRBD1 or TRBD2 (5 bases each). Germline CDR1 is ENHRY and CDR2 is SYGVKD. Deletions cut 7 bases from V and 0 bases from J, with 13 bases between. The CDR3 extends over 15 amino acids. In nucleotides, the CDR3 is TGTGCCATCATGGGTGAGGGGAGCTCCTACAATGAGCAGTTCTTC. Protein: CAIMGEGSSYNEQFF.

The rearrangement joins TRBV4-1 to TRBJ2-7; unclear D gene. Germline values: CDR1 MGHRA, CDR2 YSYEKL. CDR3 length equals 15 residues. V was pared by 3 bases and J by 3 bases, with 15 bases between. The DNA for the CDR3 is TGCGCCAGCAGCCAGGGTCCAGGCCGAGGCTACGAGCAGTACTTC. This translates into CASSQGPGRGYEQYF.

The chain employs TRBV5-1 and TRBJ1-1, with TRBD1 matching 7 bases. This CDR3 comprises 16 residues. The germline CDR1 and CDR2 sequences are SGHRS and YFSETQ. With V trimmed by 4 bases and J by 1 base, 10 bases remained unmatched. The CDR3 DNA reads TGCGCCAGCAGCAAAAAGCCGGGACAGCAGAACACTGAAGCTTTCTTT. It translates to CASSKKPGQQNTEAFF.

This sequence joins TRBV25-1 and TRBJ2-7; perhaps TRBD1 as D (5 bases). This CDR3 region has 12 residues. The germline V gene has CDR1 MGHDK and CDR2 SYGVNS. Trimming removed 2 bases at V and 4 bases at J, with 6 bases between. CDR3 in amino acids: CASSETGYEQYF. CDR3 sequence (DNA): TGTGCCAGCAGTGAAACAGGATACGAGCAGTACTTC.

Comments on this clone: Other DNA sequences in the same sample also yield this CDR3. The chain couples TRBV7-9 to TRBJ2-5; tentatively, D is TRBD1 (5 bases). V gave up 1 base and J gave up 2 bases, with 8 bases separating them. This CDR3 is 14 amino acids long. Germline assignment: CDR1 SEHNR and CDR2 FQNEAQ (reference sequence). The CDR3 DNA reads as TGTGCCAGCAGCTTAGTTGGACAACAAGAGACCCAGTACTTC. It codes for CASSLVGQQETQYF.

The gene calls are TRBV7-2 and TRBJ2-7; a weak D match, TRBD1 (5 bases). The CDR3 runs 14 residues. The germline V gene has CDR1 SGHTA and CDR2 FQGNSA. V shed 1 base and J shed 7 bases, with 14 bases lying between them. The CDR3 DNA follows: TGTGCCAGCAGCTTAGACCTGGGGCTGGTTGAGCAGTACTTC. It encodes CASSLDLGLVEQYF. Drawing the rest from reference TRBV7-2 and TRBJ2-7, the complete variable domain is GAGVSQSPSNKVTEKGKDVELRCDPISGHTALYWYRQSLGQGLEFLIYFQGNSAPDKSGLPSDRFSAERTGGSVSTLTIQRTQQEDSAVYLCASSLDLGLVEQYFGPGTRLTVT.

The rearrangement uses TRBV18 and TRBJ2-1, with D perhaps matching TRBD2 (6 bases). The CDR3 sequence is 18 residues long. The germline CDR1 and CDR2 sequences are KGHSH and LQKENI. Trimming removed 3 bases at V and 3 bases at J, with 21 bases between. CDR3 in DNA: TGTGCCAGCTCACCCAGGAAAAAACCGGGACTCCACTACAATGAGCAGTTCTTC. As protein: CASSPRKKPGLHYNEQFF.

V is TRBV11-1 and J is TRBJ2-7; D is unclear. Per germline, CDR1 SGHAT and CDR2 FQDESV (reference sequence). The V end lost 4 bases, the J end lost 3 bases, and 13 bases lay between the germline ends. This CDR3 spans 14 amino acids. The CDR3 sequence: CASSSPLDGYEQYF. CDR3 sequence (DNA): TGTGCCAGCAGCTCCCCCTTGGACGGCTACGAGCAGTACTTC. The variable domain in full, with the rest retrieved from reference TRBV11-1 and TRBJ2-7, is EAEVAQSPRYKITEKSQAVAFWCDPISGHATLYWYRQILGQGPELLVQFQDESVVDDSQLPKDRFSAERLKGVDSTLKIQPAELGDSAMYLCASSSPLDGYEQYFGPGTRLTVT.

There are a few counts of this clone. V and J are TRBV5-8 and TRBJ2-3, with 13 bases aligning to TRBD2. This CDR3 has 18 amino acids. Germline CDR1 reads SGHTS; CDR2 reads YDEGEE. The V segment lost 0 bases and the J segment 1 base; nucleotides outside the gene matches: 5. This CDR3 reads CASSLAVTSGGRTDTQYF. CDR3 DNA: TGTGCCAGCAGCTTGGCGGTGACTAGCGGGGGGCGCACAGATACGCAGTATTTT. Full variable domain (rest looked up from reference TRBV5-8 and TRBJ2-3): EAGVTQSPTHLIKTRGQQATLRCSPISGHTSVYWYQQALGLGLQFLLWYDEGEERNRGNFPPRFSGRQFPNYSSELNVNALELEDSALYLCASSLAVTSGGRTDTQYFGPGTRLTVL.

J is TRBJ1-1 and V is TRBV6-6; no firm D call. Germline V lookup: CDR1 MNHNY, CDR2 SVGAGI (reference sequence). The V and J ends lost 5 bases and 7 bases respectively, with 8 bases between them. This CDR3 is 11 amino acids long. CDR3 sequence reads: CASSLDYEAFF. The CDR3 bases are TGTGCCAGCAGTCTAGATTATGAAGCTTTCTTT.

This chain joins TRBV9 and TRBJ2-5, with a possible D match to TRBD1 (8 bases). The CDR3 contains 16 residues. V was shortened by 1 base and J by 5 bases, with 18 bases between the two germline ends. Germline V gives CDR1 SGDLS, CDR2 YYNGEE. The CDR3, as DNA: TGTGCCAGCAGCGTAAACGTCGGACAGGGAGGGGAGACCCAGTACTTC. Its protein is CASSVNVGQGGETQYF.

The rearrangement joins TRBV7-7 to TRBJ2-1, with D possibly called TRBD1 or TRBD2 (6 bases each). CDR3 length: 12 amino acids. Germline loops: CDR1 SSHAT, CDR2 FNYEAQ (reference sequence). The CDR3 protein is CANGGRLNEQFF. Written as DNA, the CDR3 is TGTGCTAACGGGGGCAGGTTAAATGAGCAGTTCTTC.